This record concerns one TCR beta chain sequence. The data were produced by immunoSEQ multiplex PCR, yet TCRdb's version contains in-frame clones alone and is incomplete. This sample has about 320,000 clones, with about 85% found just once. This entry is derived from a study of blood T cell repertoires in COVID-19. Study at large: Sites across the United States, Italy and Spain contributed samples from acute and convalescent COVID-19.

Cohorts were determined from participant-reported clinical history. Per the germline V gene, CDR1 is MNHEY and CDR2 is SMNVEV (reference sequence). The V gene end was trimmed by 4 bases and the J gene end by 4 bases; junction bases not matched to a gene: 7. The CDR3 extends over 15 amino acids. The TCR was taken from a woman aged 30 to 39 who had recovered from COVID-19. This chain connects TRBV27 to TRBJ2-5; 9 bases line up with TRBD1. The sequencing input was PBMCs or T cells enriched from blood (not recorded which). The CDR3 sequence is CASSSRDREGETQYF. DNA of the CDR3: TGTGCCAGCAGTTCCCGGGACAGGGAGGGAGAGACCCAGTACTTC.